These 13 T cell receptor beta chains share one sample of origin, sequenced in a study of blood T cell repertoires in COVID-19. TCRdb's table, derived via immunoSEQ multiplex PCR, lists solely in-frame clones and lacks some. The sample lists 100,000 to 150,000 clones; 79% were seen once. Material for sequencing was peripheral blood. The receptor source for this set is a man aged 40-49 years with active or convalescent COVID-19.

The chain is built from TRBV15 and TRBJ1-1; D possibly corresponds to TRBD1 (5 bases). Deletions cut 9 bases from V and 1 base from J, with 15 bases between. The CDR3 runs 14 residues. CDR1 LNHNV and CDR2 YYDKDF come from the germline V gene (reference sequence). The CDR3 nucleotides are TGTGCCACTACACCGGACACAAAGAACACTGAAGCTTTCTTT. It translates to CATTPDTKNTEAFF.

This rearrangement joins TRBV7-3 to TRBJ2-1; 7 bases agree with TRBD1. With 6 bases clipped from V and 7 bases from J, the junction kept 15 bases outside the gene matches. The length of the CDR3 is 16 residues. Germline V CDR1 and CDR2: SGHTA, FQGTGA. The CDR3 loop is CASRPPGGTASNEQFF. DNA for the CDR3: TGTGCCAGCAGGCCACCCGGTGGGACAGCCTCGAATGAGCAGTTCTTC.

This clone was picked up one time. The chain employs TRBV5-1 and TRBJ1-2, with 10 bases fitting TRBD1. Germline assignment: CDR1 SGHRS and CDR2 YFSETQ. The CDR3 covers 14 residues. The trim removed 0 bases at V and 8 bases at J, leaving 4 bases unmatched. CDR3 in DNA: TGCGCCAGCAGCTTGGCCGGGACAGGGGAGGGCTACACCTTC. It is translated as CASSLAGTGEGYTF. Complete variable domain (other parts from reference TRBV5-1 and TRBJ1-2): KAGVTQTPRYLIKTRGQQVTLSCSPISGHRSVSWYQQTPGQGLQFLFEYFSETQRNKGNFPGRFSGRQFSNSRSEMNVSTLELGDSALYLCASSLAGTGEGYTFGSGTRLTVV.

This chain uses TRBV3-1 (or the pseudogene TRBV3-2) with TRBJ2-1; TRBD2 matches 8 bases. The germline V gene encodes CDR1 LGHDT and CDR2 YNNKEL (reference sequence). The CDR3 loop spans 14 amino acids. J lost 6 bases, V lost 1 base, and 2 bases had no gene match. The CDR3 nucleotides read TGTGCCAGCAGCCAAGGGACTAGCTCCAATGAGCAGTTCTTC. This sequence encodes CASSQGTSSNEQFF.

This chain connects TRBV5-4 to TRBJ2-1, with 8 positions matching TRBD2. The germline V gene encodes CDR1 SGHNT and CDR2 YYREEE (reference sequence). Trimming took 4 bases from V and 3 from J; bases not matched to a gene: 9. The CDR3 totals 16 residues. For the CDR3, the DNA is TGTGCCAGCAGCCTAGGACTAGCAGGAAACTACAATGAGCAGTTCTTC. Translating it yields CASSLGLAGNYNEQFF.

This chain links TRBV19 with TRBJ1-1, with D possibly TRBD1 on 5 matching bases. The CDR3 sequence is 14 residues long. The germline gives CDR1 LNHDA, CDR2 SQIVND (reference sequence). Trimming took off 3 bases at V and 2 bases at J, with 10 bases between the two ends. This CDR3 reads CASSIGQGNTEAFF. DNA for the CDR3: TGTGCCAGTAGTATCGGGCAGGGAAACACTGAAGCTTTCTTT.

The chain links TRBV10-3 to TRBJ1-2; D gene uncertain. This CDR3 contains 14 residues. Trimming shortened V by 2 bases and J by 4 bases, and 11 bases separated the two germline ends. In germline, CDR1 is ENHRY, CDR2 SYGVKD. The CDR3 coding sequence is TGTGCCATCAGTGAGACGAGAGGGCCCTATGGCTACACCTTC. As protein: CAISETRGPYGYTF.

DNA of the CDR3: TGTGCCAGCAGAGTACAGGATTCTAGCACCGGGGAGCTGTTTTTT. Amino acid sequence: CASRVQDSSTGELFF. V usage is TRBV6-4 and J usage is TRBJ2-2, with D perhaps TRBD1 (5 bases). Germline CDR1 reads MRHNA; CDR2 reads SNTAGT. The CDR3 is 15 amino acids. Between the trimmed V and J ends, which lost 6 bases and 4 bases, there was a span of 15 bases.

V gene TRBV5-1 combines with J gene TRBJ1-1; 10 nucleotides agree with TRBD1. V lost 3 bases, J lost 5 bases, and 10 bases stayed unmatched. This CDR3 comprises 16 residues. The germline V gene has CDR1 SGHRS and CDR2 YFSETQ. The CDR3 sequence is CASSSPGQGIGTEAFF. The CDR3 nucleotides read TGCGCCAGCAGCTCACCGGGACAGGGGATTGGTACTGAAGCTTTCTTT.

This clone appeared once. The chain links TRBV2 to TRBJ1-6; the D gene is possibly TRBD1 (5 bases). This CDR3 has 14 residues. V lost 5 bases and J lost 7, with 12 bases in between. Germline V gene sequence: CDR1 SNHLY, CDR2 FYNNEI. In DNA, the CDR3 is TGTGCCAGCAGTCCATCCTGGGGCAATTCACCCCTCCACTTT. Translation: CASSPSWGNSPLHF.

The chain recombines TRBV4-1 with TRBJ2-1; D is unresolved. The CDR3 covers 12 residues. Germline V gene data show CDR1 as MGHRA and CDR2 as YSYEKL. The germline V and J ends were trimmed by 3 bases and 7 bases, with 7 bases remaining between them. As DNA, the CDR3 is TGCGCCAGCAGCCACCAAACAAATGAGCAGTTCTTC. Translation gives CASSHQTNEQFF.

This clone has only a few counts. This chain links TRBV6-5 with TRBJ2-7; the D gene is possibly TRBD1 (5 bases). Germline values: CDR1 MNHEY, CDR2 SVGAGI. V was trimmed by 1 base and J by 0 bases, leaving 7 bases between them. This CDR3 is 14 amino acids long. CDR3 sequence (DNA): TGTGCCAGCAGTTACTTTGGGGCCTCCTACGAGCAGTACTTC. This sequence encodes CASSYFGASYEQYF.

The CDR3: CASSVTSRTGELFF. The CDR3 DNA reads TGTGCCAGCAGCGTGACTAGCCGGACCGGGGAGCTGTTTTTT. The chain employs TRBV9 and TRBJ2-2, with TRBD2 matching over 7 bases. J was trimmed by 5 bases and V by 2 bases; bases with no gene match: 3. CDR1 and CDR2 (germline): SGDLS, YYNGEE. This CDR3 has 14 amino acids.